The 13 T cell receptor beta chains below come from one sample, sequenced in a study of shared clonotypes between healthy human individuals. Profiling relied on immunoSEQ multiplex PCR, and the TCRdb table lists in-frame clones only, not all of them. The data show about 710,000 clones, with around 78% seen just once and around 1.7% held by the top ten. Sequencing used memory CD4+ T cells sorted from blood. Subset denoted: CD45RA-negative fraction. The receptor set was obtained from a woman between 25 and 40 years old in good health.

This chain connects TRBV5-1 to TRBJ2-2; unclear D gene. CDR3 length: 14 amino acids. The V gene's germline CDR1 is SGHRS and CDR2 YFSETQ. V was trimmed by 0 bases and J by 2 bases, leaving 5 bases between them. As DNA, the CDR3 is TGCGCCAGCAGCTTGGAACCCAACACCGGGGAGCTGTTTTTT. It translates to CASSLEPNTGELFF.

The rearrangement joins TRBV28 to TRBJ1-5; the D gene is possibly TRBD1 (5 bases). V lost 10 bases, J lost 3 bases, and 13 bases lay in between. Per the germline V gene, CDR1 is MDHEN and CDR2 is SYDVKM. This CDR3 is built from 13 residues. In DNA, the CDR3 is TGTGCCACCCGGGTACAGGTCAATCAGCCCCAGCATTTT. The encoded protein is CATRVQVNQPQHF.

The CDR3 is CASSVWAKNIQYF. The CDR3 DNA sequence: TGTGCCAGCAGTGTGTGGGCCAAAAACATTCAGTACTTC. This chain connects TRBV6-4 to TRBJ2-4, with D hard to call. Germline CDR1 reads MRHNA; CDR2 reads SNTAGT. Between the trimmed V and J ends, which lost 4 bases and 1 base, there was a span of 5 bases. This CDR3 has 13 amino acids.

V usage is TRBV7-2 and J usage is TRBJ2-5, with D tentatively TRBD1 (5 bases). The V gene's germline CDR1 is SGHTA and CDR2 FQGNSA. V lost 5 bases and J 3 bases, leaving 10 bases between the germline ends. The CDR3 covers 13 residues. CDR3: CASSMSTEETQYF. CDR3 sequence (DNA): TGTGCCAGCAGCATGTCGACAGAAGAGACCCAGTACTTC. The complete variable domain, with remaining parts taken from reference TRBV7-2 and TRBJ2-5, reads GAGVSQSPSNKVTEKGKDVELRCDPISGHTALYWYRQSLGQGLEFLIYFQGNSAPDKSGLPSDRFSAERTGGSVSTLTIQRTQQEDSAVYLCASSMSTEETQYFGPGTRLLVL.

The chain recombines TRBV28 with TRBJ2-7; 7 nucleotides line up with TRBD1. The CDR3 loop spans 14 amino acids. Germline values: CDR1 MDHEN, CDR2 SYDVKM. With V trimmed by 6 bases and J by 2 bases, 7 bases remained unmatched. The chain's CDR3 is CASRLQGSTYEQYF. The DNA of the CDR3 is TGTGCCAGCAGGTTACAGGGGTCCACCTACGAGCAGTACTTC.

The chain is built from TRBV6-5 and TRBJ1-2, with unresolved D. CDR1 is MNHEY, CDR2 SVGAGI, per germline. This CDR3 is built from 12 residues. V was cut by 8 bases and J by 0 bases, with 7 bases left in between. The CDR3 sequence: CASFGANYGYTF. Written as DNA, the CDR3 is TGTGCCAGCTTTGGAGCTAACTATGGCTACACCTTC.

The V call is TRBV19, the J call TRBJ2-5; D is uncertain. Trimming took off 1 base at V and 1 base at J, with 4 bases between the two ends. The length of the CDR3 is 13 residues. From germline, CDR1 is LNHDA and CDR2 SQIVND (reference sequence). The CDR3 here is CASSIGAQETQYF. CDR3 bases: TGTGCCAGTAGTATAGGAGCCCAAGAGACCCAGTACTTC.

The chain combines TRBV11-2 with TRBJ2-7; the D call may be TRBD1 or TRBD2 (5 bases each). Deletions cut 1 base from V and 5 bases from J, with 15 bases between. The V gene's germline CDR1 is SGHAT and CDR2 FQNNGV. The CDR3 spans 15 residues. CDR3 sequence (DNA): TGTGCCAGCAGCTTAGGCGCCGGGACCGCCAACGAGCAGTACTTC. Its protein product is CASSLGAGTANEQYF. The full variable domain, rest sourced from reference TRBV11-2 and TRBJ2-7, is EAGVAQSPRYKIIEKRQSVAFWCNPISGHATLYWYQQILGQGPKLLIQFQNNGVVDDSQLPKDRFSAERLKGVDSTLKIQPAKLEDSAVYLCASSLGAGTANEQYFGPGTRLTVT.

The chain couples TRBV4-1 to TRBJ2-2; unclear D gene. The CDR3 consists of 16 residues. Germline CDR1 reads MGHRA; CDR2 reads YSYEKL. V was trimmed by 0 bases and J by 3 bases, leaving 11 bases between them. Written as DNA, the CDR3 is TGCGCCAGCAGCCAAGATGCCGGGCCGTACACCGGGGAGCTGTTTTTT. This codes for CASSQDAGPYTGELFF.

This clone was seen many times. This chain links TRBV5-1 with TRBJ2-2, with 16 bases that match TRBD2. CDR3 length equals 18 residues. The V segment lost 5 bases and the J segment 6 bases; nucleotides outside the gene matches: 10. Germline loops: CDR1 SGHRS, CDR2 YFSETQ. In DNA, the CDR3 is TGCGCCAGCAGGTCCGGGACTAGCGGGAGGGCCAGTGCCGGGGAGCTGTTTTTT. It codes for CASRSGTSGRASAGELFF. The full variable domain, completed using reference TRBV5-1 and TRBJ2-2, is KAGVTQTPRYLIKTRGQQVTLSCSPISGHRSVSWYQQTPGQGLQFLFEYFSETQRNKGNFPGRFSGRQFSNSRSEMNVSTLELGDSALYLCASRSGTSGRASAGELFFGEGSRLTVL.

This clone occurred once. The rearrangement joins TRBV18 to TRBJ2-6; D is possibly TRBD2 (6 bases). Trimming shortened V by 4 bases and J by 0 bases, and 19 bases separated the two germline ends. Germline CDR1 and CDR2: KGHSH and LQKENI. The CDR3 consists of 19 residues. The CDR3 sequence: CASSRDSGALFSGANVLTF. Here the CDR3 DNA reads TGTGCCAGCTCACGCGATAGCGGAGCGCTGTTCTCTGGGGCCAACGTCCTGACTTTC.

The V and J genes are TRBV7-3 and TRBJ2-1; D not resolved. CDR3 length: 13 residues. Germline V CDR1 and CDR2: SGHTA, FQGTGA. V lost 0 bases, J lost 5 bases, and 5 bases lay in between. CDR3 sequence: CASSLTWDNEQFF. CDR3 nucleotide sequence: TGTGCCAGCAGCTTAACGTGGGACAATGAGCAGTTCTTC. The whole variable domain, remainder taken from reference TRBV7-3 and TRBJ2-1, is GAGVSQTPSNKVTEKGKYVELRCDPISGHTALYWYRQSLGQGPEFLIYFQGTGAADDSGLPNDRFFAVRPEGSVSTLKIQRTERGDSAVYLCASSLTWDNEQFFGPGTRLTVL.

This clone showed up just a few times. Just one base apart from a much larger clone, this may be a read error. This chain uses TRBV27 with TRBJ1-5; D unresolved. Germline CDR1 and CDR2: MNHEY and SMNVEV (reference sequence). The CDR3 has 13 residues. The ends were cut back, 2 bases at V and 3 bases at J, with 5 bases in the middle. In DNA form, the CDR3 reads TGTGCCAGCAGTTTACTGTACAATCAGCCCCAGCATTTT. Its translation is CASSLLYNQPQHF.